These 3 T cell receptor beta chains came from one sample sequenced in a study of CD8+ T cells in alopecia areata (dated by TCRdb to between 2018 and 2020). The protocol used for the library was the immunoSEQ multiplex PCR assay. For TCR sequencing, RNA was extracted from every sample and reverse transcribed into cDNA to serve as template. The table was pulled from immuneACCESS by TCRdb, which kept in-frame rearrangements only. Such tables lose some clones; where checked, under half of the loss comes from unresolved V genes, and the rest has no known cause. This sample comprises about 190,000 clones, roughly 60% of them detected only once. Together, the top ten hold just over 1% of the sample. The meaning of the sample's time point label: 24 weeks on oral tofacitinib. Sample treatment or condition, as interpreted from the label and publication: oral pan-JAK inhibitor, 5-10 mg twice daily. The starting material was CD4+ T cells sorted from blood, obtained at week 24, from a patient treated with tofacitinib. These receptors were taken from a human donor with alopecia areata.

This sequence joins TRBV30 and TRBJ1-4, with TRBD1 matching over 7 bases. The CDR3 totals 13 residues. After removal of 8 bases from V and 4 bases from J, the junction contained 7 bases not matched to a gene. Per the germline V gene, CDR1 is GTSNPN and CDR2 is SVGIG (reference sequence). For the CDR3, the DNA is TGTGCCGCACCGGGACAGATTAATGAAAAACTGTTTTTT. Protein: CAAPGQINEKLFF.

A word on this clone: Relative to the germline gene, one junction end is altered; a read error may explain this. The gene calls are TRBV7-3 and TRBJ2-2; a weak D match, TRBD2 (5 bases). This CDR3 spans 14 amino acids. Germline loops: CDR1 SGHTA, CDR2 FQGTGA. The CDR3 DNA sequence: TGTGCCAGCAGCTCCGGAATGCGTACCGGGGAGCTGCTTTTT. Translation: CASSSGMRTGELLF.

In nucleotides, the CDR3 is TGTGCCTGGAGTCAAAGGGGCGGAGGGTTTGTTTCACCCCTCCACTTT. Protein sequence: CAWSQRGGGFVSPLHF. The V call is TRBV30, the J call TRBJ1-6; D is perhaps TRBD1 (5 bases). The CDR3 consists of 16 residues. In germline, CDR1 is GTSNPN, CDR2 SVGIG (reference sequence). The germline V and J ends were trimmed by 2 bases and 9 bases, with 20 bases remaining between them.